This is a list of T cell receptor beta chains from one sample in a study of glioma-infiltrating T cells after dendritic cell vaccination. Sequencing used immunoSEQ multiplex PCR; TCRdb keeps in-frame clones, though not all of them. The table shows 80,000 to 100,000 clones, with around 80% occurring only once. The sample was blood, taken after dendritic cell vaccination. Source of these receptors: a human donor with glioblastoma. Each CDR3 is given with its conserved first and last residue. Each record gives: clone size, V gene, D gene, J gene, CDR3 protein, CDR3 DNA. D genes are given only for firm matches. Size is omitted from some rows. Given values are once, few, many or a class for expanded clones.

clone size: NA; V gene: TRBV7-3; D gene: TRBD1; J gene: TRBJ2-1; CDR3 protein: CASSSPGGPYNEQFF; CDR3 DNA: TGTGCCAGCAGCTCCCCAGGGGGTCCCTACAATGAGCAGTTCTTC
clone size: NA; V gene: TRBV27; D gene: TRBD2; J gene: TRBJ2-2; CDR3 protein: CASSHSGGGIGELFF; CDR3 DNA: TGTGCCAGCAGTCACTCTGGGGGGGGGATCGGGGAGCTGTTTTTT
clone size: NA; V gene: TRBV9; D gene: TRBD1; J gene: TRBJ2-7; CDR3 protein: CASSATGQGGQYF; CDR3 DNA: TGTGCCAGCAGCGCGACGGGACAGGGAGGGCAGTACTTC
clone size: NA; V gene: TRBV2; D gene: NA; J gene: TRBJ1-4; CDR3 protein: CASKRRETNEKLFF; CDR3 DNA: TGTGCCAGCAAACGCCGGGAAACTAATGAAAAACTGTTTTTT
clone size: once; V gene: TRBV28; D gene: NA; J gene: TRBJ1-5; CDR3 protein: CASSRGTLLGLVPQHF; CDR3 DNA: TGTGCCAGCAGTCGCGGGACCTTGTTGGGATTAGTGCCCCAGCATTTT
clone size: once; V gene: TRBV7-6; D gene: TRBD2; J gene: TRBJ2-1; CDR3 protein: CASSLGPGGYEQFF; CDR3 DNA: TGTGCCAGCAGCTTAGGGCCGGGAGGATATGAGCAGTTCTTC
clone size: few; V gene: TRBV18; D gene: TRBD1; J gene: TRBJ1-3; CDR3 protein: CASSPGTGLLSGNTIYF; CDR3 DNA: TGTGCCAGCTCACCAGGGACAGGCCTTCTCTCTGGAAACACCATATATTTT
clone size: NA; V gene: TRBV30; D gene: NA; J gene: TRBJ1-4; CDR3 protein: CAWRQLDGKLFF; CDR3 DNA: TGTGCCTGGAGACAGTTAGATGGAAAACTGTTTTTT
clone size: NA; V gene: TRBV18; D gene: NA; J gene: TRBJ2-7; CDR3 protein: CASSSGYEQYF; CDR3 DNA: TGTGCCAGCTCATCCGGCTACGAGCAGTACTTC
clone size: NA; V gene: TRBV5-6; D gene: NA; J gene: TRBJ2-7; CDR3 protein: CASTSRWFGYEQYF; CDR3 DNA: TGTGCCAGCACCTCAAGGTGGTTCGGGTACGAGCAGTACTTC
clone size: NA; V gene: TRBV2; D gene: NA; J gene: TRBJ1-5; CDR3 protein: CASSEAQGRGNQPQHF; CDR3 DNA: TGTGCCAGCAGTGAAGCACAGGGACGGGGCAATCAGCCCCAGCATTTT
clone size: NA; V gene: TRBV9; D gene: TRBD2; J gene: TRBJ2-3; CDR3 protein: CASSVERGWTDTQYF; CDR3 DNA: TGTGCCAGCAGCGTGGAGCGGGGGTGGACAGATACGCAGTATTTT
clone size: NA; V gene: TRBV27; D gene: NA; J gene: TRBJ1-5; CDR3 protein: CASSLRYSNQPQHF; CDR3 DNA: TGTGCCAGCAGTTTACGGTATAGCAATCAGCCCCAGCATTTT
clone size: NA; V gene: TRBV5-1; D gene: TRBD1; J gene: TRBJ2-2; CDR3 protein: CASSAPRDRGTGELFF; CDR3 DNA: TGCGCCAGCAGCGCGCCCCGGGACAGGGGGACCGGGGAGCTGTTTTTT
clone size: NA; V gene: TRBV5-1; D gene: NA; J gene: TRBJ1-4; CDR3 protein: CASSLGWGEGEKLFF; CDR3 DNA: TGCGCCAGCAGCCTGGGGTGGGGAGAGGGCGAAAAACTGTTTTTT
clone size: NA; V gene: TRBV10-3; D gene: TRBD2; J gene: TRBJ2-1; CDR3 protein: CAISTGLGRRNEQFF; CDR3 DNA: TGTGCCATCAGTACAGGACTAGGGCGGCGGAATGAGCAGTTCTTC
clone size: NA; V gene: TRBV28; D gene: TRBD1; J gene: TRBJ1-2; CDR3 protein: CASSSPTGQAYGYTF; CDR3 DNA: TGTGCCAGCAGTTCCCCGACGGGACAGGCCTATGGCTACACCTTC
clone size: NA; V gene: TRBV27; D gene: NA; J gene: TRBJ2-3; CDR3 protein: CASSPSTDTQYF; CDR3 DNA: TGTGCCAGCAGTCCGAGCACAGATACGCAGTATTTT
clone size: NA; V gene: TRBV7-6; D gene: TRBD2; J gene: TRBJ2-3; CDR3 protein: CASSQNLAGGPTDTQYF; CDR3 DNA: TGTGCCAGCAGCCAAAACTTAGCGGGGGGGCCCACAGATACGCAGTATTTT
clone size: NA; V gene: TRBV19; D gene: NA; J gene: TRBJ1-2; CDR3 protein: CASHDNLLGYTF; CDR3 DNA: TGTGCCAGTCATGACAACCTCCTCGGCTACACCTTC
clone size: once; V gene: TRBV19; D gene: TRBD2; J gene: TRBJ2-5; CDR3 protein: CASSIGLTSGRETQYF; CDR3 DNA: TGTGCCAGTAGTATAGGTTTGACTAGCGGGAGAGAGACCCAGTACTTC
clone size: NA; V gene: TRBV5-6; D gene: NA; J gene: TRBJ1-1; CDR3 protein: CASSPRLFLTEAFF; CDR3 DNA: TGTGCCAGCAGCCCTCGTTTATTTCTCACTGAAGCTTTCTTT
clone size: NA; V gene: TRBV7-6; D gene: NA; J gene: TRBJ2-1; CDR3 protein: CASSLLGGGGNNEQFF; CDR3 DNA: TGTGCCAGCAGCTTACTAGGGGGGGGAGGCAACAATGAGCAGTTCTTC
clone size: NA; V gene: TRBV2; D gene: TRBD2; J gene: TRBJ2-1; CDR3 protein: CASSLERLGLAGGNEQFF; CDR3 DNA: TGTGCCAGCAGTCTTGAGAGACTTGGACTAGCGGGAGGTAATGAGCAGTTCTTC
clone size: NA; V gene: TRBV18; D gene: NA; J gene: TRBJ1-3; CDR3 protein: CASSPGGAQNTIYF; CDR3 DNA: TGTGCCAGCTCACCGGGGGGAGCCCAAAACACCATATATTTT
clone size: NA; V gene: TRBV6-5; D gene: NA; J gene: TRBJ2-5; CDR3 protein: CASSELGQTQYF; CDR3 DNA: TGTGCCAGCAGTGAACTGGGGCAGACCCAGTACTTC
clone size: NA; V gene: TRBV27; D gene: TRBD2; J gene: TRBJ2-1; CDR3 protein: CASSLRTSGGVEQFF; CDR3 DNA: TGTGCCAGCAGTTTAAGGACTAGCGGGGGGGTAGAGCAGTTCTTC
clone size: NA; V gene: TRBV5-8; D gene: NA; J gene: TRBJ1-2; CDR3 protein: CASSLSGSYTF; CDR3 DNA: TGTGCCAGCAGCTTGTCAGGGAGCTACACCTTC
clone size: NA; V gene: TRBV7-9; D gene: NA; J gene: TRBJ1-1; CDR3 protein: CASSLFLLAGRTEAFF; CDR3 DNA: TGTGCCAGCAGCTTATTCCTTTTGGCGGGTCGGACTGAAGCTTTCTTT
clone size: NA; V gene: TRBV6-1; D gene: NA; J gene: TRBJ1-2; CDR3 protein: CASRFPRQDYGYTF; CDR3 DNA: TGTGCCAGCAGATTCCCCCGACAAGACTATGGCTACACCTTC
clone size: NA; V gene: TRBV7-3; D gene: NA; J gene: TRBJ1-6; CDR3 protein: CASSLIRESPLHF; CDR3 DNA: TGTGCCAGCAGCTTAATTCGGGAGTCACCCCTCCACTTT